This note documents a single TCR beta chain sequence. Everyone who took part was roughly 18 to 95 years old, and they came from roughly 25 US areas. Participant-given clinical history determined each cohort assignment. Donors of Cohort 3 who recovered were those that had two negative PCRs, clearance, or symptom resolution. The data are from a study of blood T cell repertoires in COVID-19. Overall study context: Samples came from the United States, Italy and Spain, spanning acute and convalescent COVID-19.

Here immunoSEQ multiplex PCR was the method, and the copy in TCRdb shows in-frame clones only, minus some. The sample records around 180,000 clones, approximately 85% being singletons. V dropped 4 bases and J dropped 9; count of bases not matched to a gene: 10. There are 17 residues in the CDR3. Germline V gene lookup returns CDR1 SEHNR and CDR2 FQNEAQ (reference sequence). Sequences were obtained from PBMCs or T cells enriched from blood (not recorded which). The rearrangement links TRBV7-9 to TRBJ2-1, with 15 bases aligning to TRBD2. The TCR sequence derives from a woman aged 25 to 39 who had recovered from COVID-19. CDR3 region: CASSWSPPGLAGGEQFF. The CDR3 nucleotides are TGTGCCAGCAGCTGGTCACCCCCGGGACTAGCGGGAGGTGAGCAGTTCTTC.